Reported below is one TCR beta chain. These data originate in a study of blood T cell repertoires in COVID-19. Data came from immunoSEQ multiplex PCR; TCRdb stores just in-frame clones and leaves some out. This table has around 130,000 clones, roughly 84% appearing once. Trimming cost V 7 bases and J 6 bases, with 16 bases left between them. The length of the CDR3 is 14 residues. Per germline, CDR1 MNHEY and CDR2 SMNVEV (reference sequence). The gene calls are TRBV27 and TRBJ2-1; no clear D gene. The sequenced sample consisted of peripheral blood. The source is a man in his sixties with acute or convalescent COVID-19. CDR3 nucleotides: TGTGCCAGCATATCCCGGTCGGAGTTCAATGAGCAGTTCTTC. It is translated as CASISRSEFNEQFF.